One sample yielded the 16 T cell receptor beta chains listed below, sequenced in a study of T-cell memory formation after mild COVID-19. TCRdb re-derived calls from the 5' RACE reads in MiXCR, one entry per CDR3 protein. Of some 150,000 distinct CDR3 sequences listed, about 6% are singletons. Sequencing was carried out using PBMCs or a T cell subset sorted from them (not recorded which). Receptor source: an adult woman who had mild COVID-19 (a few samples of this study predate the infection). Cell type and time point are not known.

This clonotype was seen a handful of times. This chain links TRBV7-9 with TRBJ2-1; 14 nucleotides line up with TRBD2. The CDR3 covers 19 residues. V shed 5 bases, J shed 1 base, and the junction held 10 bases outside the gene matches. The germline V gene has CDR1 SEHNR and CDR2 FQNEAQ (reference sequence). In DNA, the CDR3 is TGTGCCAGCAGCCCCAAATCCCGGACTAGCGGGGGGTCCTACAATGAGCAGTTCTTC. Translated, it gives CASSPKSRTSGGSYNEQFF.

This clonotype appeared many times. The rearrangement uses TRBV5-1 and TRBJ1-1, with D possibly matching TRBD1 (5 bases). The V gene lost 1 base and the J gene lost 3 bases, with 10 bases spanning the gap. Germline lookup yields CDR1 SGHRS and CDR2 YFSETQ. This CDR3 contains 14 residues. The CDR3 DNA sequence: TGCGCCAGCAGCTTGCAGGGAGGGGACACTGAAGCTTTCTTT. As protein: CASSLQGGDTEAFF.

This clonotype has a handful of counts. The genes are TRBV6-2 or TRBV6-3 and TRBJ2-7; a possible D gene is TRBD1 (5 bases). The V end lost 2 bases, the J end lost 3 bases, and 8 bases lay between the germline ends. Germline V gene data show CDR1 as MNHEY and CDR2 as SVGEGT. CDR3 length: 13 residues. The CDR3 loop is CASSYLQGYEQYF. The CDR3 region has the DNA TGTGCCAGCAGTTACCTCCAGGGCTACGAGCAGTACTTC.

This clonotype was seen repeatedly, ten times or more. This chain connects TRBV6-2 or TRBV6-3 to TRBJ2-2, with TRBD2 matching 12 bases. Trimming cost V 5 bases and J 0 bases; bases outside gene matches: 7. CDR1 MNHEY and CDR2 SVGEGT come from the germline V gene. The CDR3 consists of 18 residues. CDR3 residues: CASSLRTSGASNTGELFF. CDR3 DNA sequence: TGTGCCAGCAGTCTAAGGACTAGCGGGGCCTCGAACACCGGGGAGCTGTTTTTT.

This clonotype was seen a handful of times. The rearrangement links TRBV24-1 to TRBJ2-1, with 9 bases that match TRBD1. This CDR3 is built from 15 residues. Looked up from germline, CDR1 is KGHDR and CDR2 is SFDVKD. The ends lost 4 bases at V and 7 bases at J; junction bases unmatched: 7. The DNA for the CDR3 is TGTGCCACCAGTGAGCCGGGACAGGGTTTTAATGAGCAGTTCTTC. Protein: CATSEPGQGFNEQFF.

The V and J genes are TRBV6-1 and TRBJ1-5; D is undetermined. This CDR3 spans 16 amino acids. Looked up from germline, CDR1 is MNHNS and CDR2 is SASEGT. The ends were cut back, 1 base at V and 0 bases at J, with 10 bases in the middle. The CDR3 here is CASSEGLGVSNQPQHF. In nucleotides, the CDR3 is TGTGCCAGCAGTGAAGGCCTCGGGGTTAGCAATCAGCCCCAGCATTTT.

This chain connects TRBV7-9 to TRBJ1-6; 10 bases fit TRBD1. V gave up 5 bases and J gave up 6 bases; unmatched junction bases: 4. The CDR3 contains 15 residues. Germline V gene lookup returns CDR1 SEHNR and CDR2 FQNEAQ (reference sequence). CDR3 region: CASSPRTGGNSPLHF. The CDR3 nucleotides read TGTGCCAGCAGCCCACGGACAGGGGGTAATTCACCCCTCCACTTT.

V is TRBV20-1 and J is TRBJ2-5; no reliable D call. V lost 2 bases to trimming and J lost 3 bases, with 13 bases between them. Germline V gives CDR1 DFQATT, CDR2 SNEGSKA (reference sequence). The CDR3 is 14 amino acids. The CDR3 region is CSARFGGPKETQYF. DNA of the CDR3: TGCAGTGCTAGATTTGGCGGACCGAAAGAGACCCAGTACTTC.

This clonotype was observed at least ten times. The chain recombines TRBV20-1 with TRBJ2-3; 11 nucleotides match TRBD1. V lost 6 bases, J lost 7 bases, and 6 bases stayed unmatched. This CDR3 is built from 13 residues. Germline V gives CDR1 DFQATT, CDR2 SNEGSKA (reference sequence). This CDR3 reads CSAADRGQNTQYF. The CDR3 nucleotides read TGCAGTGCCGCGGACAGGGGGCAGAATACGCAGTATTTT.

This clonotype has a count of ten or more. The chain employs TRBV12-3 or TRBV12-4 and TRBJ2-3, with D possibly matching TRBD2 (6 bases). The CDR3 contains 15 residues. V was clipped by 5 bases and J by 4 bases, with 16 bases between them. CDR3 in DNA: TGTGCCAGCAGTAAACCGGGACTTAGACCAGATACGCAGTATTTT. It specifies CASSKPGLRPDTQYF.

The chain combines TRBV14 with TRBJ1-1; TRBD1 aligns across 7 bases. Trimming took 5 bases from V and 3 from J; bases not matched to a gene: 12. Germline values: CDR1 SGHDN, CDR2 FVKESK. The CDR3 consists of 16 residues. CDR3: CASSALGGVLDTEAFF. The CDR3 nucleotides are TGTGCCAGCAGCGCCCTAGGGGGCGTTTTGGACACTGAAGCTTTCTTT.

This clonotype was detected only a few times. The CDR3 here is CASSPAYGNGYTF. In DNA form, the CDR3 reads TGTGCCAGCTCACCGGCCTACGGGAATGGCTACACCTTC. The rearrangement uses TRBV18 and TRBJ1-2; D gene unclear. The CDR3 sequence is 13 residues long. The V end was cut by 3 bases, the J end by 6 bases, with 11 bases between. Germline V lookup: CDR1 KGHSH, CDR2 LQKENI.

This clonotype was detected a few times. The CDR3 region is CATSRDPGSYNEQFF. The CDR3 nucleotides are TGTGCCACCAGCAGAGACCCGGGGTCCTACAATGAGCAGTTCTTC. The rearrangement uses TRBV15 and TRBJ2-1; tentatively, D is TRBD2 (5 bases). Germline lookup yields CDR1 LNHNV and CDR2 YYDKDF (reference sequence). V gave up 0 bases and J gave up 1 base, with 7 bases separating them. This CDR3 spans 15 amino acids.

This clonotype showed up just a few times. The chain recombines TRBV24-1 with TRBJ2-1; no firm D call. Trimming removed 5 bases at V and 7 bases at J, with 5 bases between. Per germline, CDR1 KGHDR and CDR2 SFDVKD. The CDR3 runs 11 residues. CDR3 DNA sequence: TGTGCCACCAGTGTCAAGAATGAGCAGTTCTTC. Translating it yields CATSVKNEQFF.

The V gene is TRBV7-9, the J gene TRBJ1-2, with D possibly TRBD1 on 5 matching bases. Deletions cut 1 base from V and 4 bases from J, with 13 bases between. The CDR3 extends over 15 amino acids. Germline loops: CDR1 SEHNR, CDR2 FQNEAQ (reference sequence). The CDR3 loop is CASSLGPGRSYGYTF. CDR3 sequence (DNA): TGTGCCAGCAGCTTAGGGCCGGGGCGCAGCTATGGCTACACCTTC.

This clonotype was picked up many times. This chain connects TRBV3-1 to TRBJ2-2; unclear D gene. V lost 1 base, J lost 1 base, and 10 bases lay in between. The CDR3 is made up of 16 amino acids. CDR1 is LGHDT, CDR2 YNNKEL, per germline (reference sequence). DNA of the CDR3: TGTGCCAGCAGCCAAGTTATGACCCTGAACACCGGGGAGCTGTTTTTT. Its translation is CASSQVMTLNTGELFF.